Below are 15 T cell receptor beta chains sequenced from a single sample in a study of tumor-infiltrating lymphocytes in localized non-small cell lung cancer. Using immunoSEQ multiplex PCR, the repertoire was profiled, and TCRdb retains in-frame clones only, with some absent. Of several thousand clones listed, roughly 71% are singletons. Sequencing used lung tumor tissue. The receptors come from a human donor with non-small cell lung cancer.

The chain recombines TRBV4-3 with TRBJ1-2, with D unresolved. V lost 0 bases and J lost 1, with 15 bases in between. Germline CDR1 reads LGHNA; CDR2 reads YSLEER. The CDR3 consists of 17 residues. The chain's CDR3 is CASSQDALSRFNYGYTF. The CDR3 nucleotides are TGCGCCAGCAGCCAAGATGCGTTGAGTCGGTTTAACTATGGCTACACCTTC.

The V gene is TRBV19, the J gene TRBJ1-5; TRBD1 is a possible D gene (5 bases). This CDR3 has 13 residues. CDR1 is LNHDA and CDR2 is SQIVND in the germline V gene (reference sequence). The V end lost 5 bases, the J end lost 7 bases, and 12 bases lay between the germline ends. The CDR3 spells CASSVSRAQPQHF. The CDR3 DNA reads TGTGCCAGTAGTGTAAGCAGGGCGCAGCCCCAGCATTTT.

The chain uses TRBV6-6 and TRBJ2-5; D call uncertain. There are 12 residues in the CDR3. Germline V gene data show CDR1 as MNHNY and CDR2 as SVGAGI (reference sequence). Deletions cut 7 bases from V and 2 bases from J, with 8 bases between. CDR3 DNA: TGTGCCAGCACTAACATTCAAGAGACCCAGTACTTC. It codes for CASTNIQETQYF.

This clone occurred a few times. The chain has TRBV9 and TRBJ1-2, with D possibly TRBD1 on 6 matching bases. The CDR3 is made up of 13 amino acids. The germline CDR1 and CDR2 sequences are SGDLS and YYNGEE. The V end lost 3 bases, the J end lost 5 bases, and 11 bases lay between the germline ends. In DNA form, the CDR3 reads TGTGCCAGCAGCGCCCGGAGGGGGTATGGCTACACCTTC. Its translation is CASSARRGYGYTF. Based on the CDR3 plus reference TRBV9 and TRBJ1-2, the full variable domain is DSGVTQTPKHLITATGQRVTLRCSPRSGDLSVYWYQQSLDQGLQFLIQYYNGEERAKGNILERFSAQQFPDLHSELNLSSLELGDSALYFCASSARRGYGYTFGSGTRLTVV.

The rearrangement links TRBV7-9 to TRBJ2-5; D perhaps matches TRBD2 (5 bases). Germline CDR1 is SEHNR and CDR2 is FQNEAQ (reference sequence). This CDR3 has 16 residues. V was pared by 5 bases and J by 1 base, with 17 bases between. For the CDR3, the DNA is TGTGCCAGCAGCGAAATTATGAAGCGGATCCAAGAGACCCAGTACTTC. This sequence encodes CASSEIMKRIQETQYF.

By proportion, this clone is large (0.1 to 1%). The chain has TRBV19 and TRBJ1-3, with 7 bases identical to TRBD1. Germline loops: CDR1 LNHDA, CDR2 SQIVND (reference sequence). This CDR3 contains 14 residues. J was trimmed by 1 base and V by 6 bases; bases with no gene match: 3. In nucleotides, the CDR3 is TGTGCCAGTAGGACAGGGTCGTCTGGAAACACCATATATTTT. Translation: CASRTGSSGNTIYF.

This clone ranks as large (0.1 to 1%). The chain couples TRBV10-2 to TRBJ2-7, with TRBD1 matching over 9 bases. Trimming cost V 7 bases and J 3 bases; bases outside gene matches: 10. The CDR3 sequence is 15 residues long. Per germline, CDR1 WSHSY and CDR2 SAAADI. DNA for the CDR3: TGCGCCAGCAAACGAGACGGGACAGGGAGCTACGAGCAGTACTTC. As protein: CASKRDGTGSYEQYF.

The V call is TRBV19, the J call TRBJ2-7; TRBD2 is a possible D gene (6 bases). The CDR3 runs to 14 residues. The germline V gene encodes CDR1 LNHDA and CDR2 SQIVND (reference sequence). The germline V and J ends were trimmed by 7 bases and 0 bases, with 13 bases remaining between them. For the CDR3, the DNA is TGTGCCAGTAAGGCGGGGCTAAGCTCCTACGAGCAGTACTTC. This encodes CASKAGLSSYEQYF.

This clone was seen once. The chain combines TRBV15 with TRBJ2-1, with 9 bases lining up with TRBD2. The CDR3 is made up of 16 amino acids. The germline gives CDR1 LNHNV, CDR2 YYDKDF (reference sequence). The J segment lost 8 bases and the V segment lost 1 base, leaving 9 bases of the junction unmatched. The CDR3 sequence is CATSRGLAAIVYEQFF. The CDR3 nucleotides read TGTGCCACCAGCAGAGGACTAGCGGCGATAGTGTATGAGCAGTTCTTC.

This clone appeared once. The chain recombines TRBV6-6 with TRBJ1-2; D is ambiguous. The germline V gene encodes CDR1 MNHNY and CDR2 SVGAGI (reference sequence). The V gene lost 2 bases and the J gene lost 5 bases, with 9 bases spanning the gap. The CDR3 length is 13 residues. CDR3 loop: CASSYGRDYGYTF. Written as DNA, the CDR3 is TGTGCCAGCAGTTACGGGAGGGATTATGGCTACACCTTC.

This clone was recorded a few times. The DNA for the CDR3 is TGTGCCAGCAGCTCCCCGACAGGGGAGAACACTGAAGCTTTCTTT. Translating gives CASSSPTGENTEAFF. J is TRBJ1-1 and V is TRBV5-4, with 8 bases lining up with TRBD1. The CDR3 consists of 15 residues. Germline CDR1 reads SGHNT; CDR2 reads YYREEE (reference sequence). V shed 3 bases, J shed 1 base, and the junction held 5 bases outside the gene matches.

J is TRBJ1-1 and V is TRBV18; weak D call: TRBD1 (6 bases). The CDR3 loop spans 14 amino acids. Trimming left V 4 bases short and J 4 bases short, with 13 bases between. Per the germline V gene, CDR1 is KGHSH and CDR2 is LQKENI. The CDR3 DNA sequence: TGTGCCAGCTCACAGGGCGAGGACAGCACTGAAGCTTTCTTT. It translates to CASSQGEDSTEAFF.

By sample fraction, this clone is medium-sized (0.01 to 0.1%). The chain employs TRBV6-6 and TRBJ2-1; D possibly corresponds to TRBD1 (5 bases). Germline CDR1 and CDR2: MNHNY and SVGAGI (reference sequence). The CDR3 is 15 residues long. With 5 bases removed from V and 4 bases from J, the gap between germline ends came to 15 bases. CDR3 DNA sequence: TGTGCCAGCAGTCAGCCGAGACAGCAATACAATGAGCAGTTCTTC. As protein: CASSQPRQQYNEQFF.

The chain joins TRBV7-2 to TRBJ1-2; D not certain. Trimming pared 5 bases from V and 13 bases from J, leaving 17 bases between. The CDR3 runs to 12 residues. Germline V gene lookup returns CDR1 SGHTA and CDR2 FQGNSA. The CDR3 region is CASSPGRSVSTF. The CDR3 DNA sequence: TGTGCCAGCAGCCCCGGCAGATCTGTCTCCACCTTC.

CDR3 sequence reads: CASSRRQGGYEQYF. The DNA of the CDR3 is TGTGCCAGCAGCAGACGACAGGGTGGGTACGAGCAGTACTTC. The chain couples TRBV5-6 to TRBJ2-5; 7 bases map to TRBD1. The J call is in doubt because the DNA end fits TRBJ2-7 better. CDR1 is SGHDT, CDR2 YYEEEE, per germline. The CDR3 length is 14 residues.